This T cell receptor (beta chain) comes out of a study of blood T cell repertoires in COVID-19. Study details: T cells, B-cell-depleted T cells, or PBMCs provided the cDNA or gDNA that served as material.

Profiling relied on immunoSEQ multiplex PCR, and the TCRdb table lists in-frame clones only, not all of them. Counted here are tens of thousands of clones, roughly 79% occurring once; the ten biggest clones make up 5.3%. CDR3 size: 14 residues. The germline CDR1 and CDR2 sequences are SEHNR and FQNEAQ (reference sequence). Trimming took off 4 bases at V and 5 bases at J, with 11 bases between the two ends. The chain couples TRBV7-9 to TRBJ1-4; tentatively, D is TRBD1 (6 bases). The sample consisted of peripheral blood. The TCR sequence derives from a woman aged 55 to 70 with acute or convalescent COVID-19. The CDR3 spells CASSWTADNEKLFF. The DNA of the CDR3 is TGTGCCAGCAGCTGGACAGCCGACAATGAAAAACTGTTTTTT.